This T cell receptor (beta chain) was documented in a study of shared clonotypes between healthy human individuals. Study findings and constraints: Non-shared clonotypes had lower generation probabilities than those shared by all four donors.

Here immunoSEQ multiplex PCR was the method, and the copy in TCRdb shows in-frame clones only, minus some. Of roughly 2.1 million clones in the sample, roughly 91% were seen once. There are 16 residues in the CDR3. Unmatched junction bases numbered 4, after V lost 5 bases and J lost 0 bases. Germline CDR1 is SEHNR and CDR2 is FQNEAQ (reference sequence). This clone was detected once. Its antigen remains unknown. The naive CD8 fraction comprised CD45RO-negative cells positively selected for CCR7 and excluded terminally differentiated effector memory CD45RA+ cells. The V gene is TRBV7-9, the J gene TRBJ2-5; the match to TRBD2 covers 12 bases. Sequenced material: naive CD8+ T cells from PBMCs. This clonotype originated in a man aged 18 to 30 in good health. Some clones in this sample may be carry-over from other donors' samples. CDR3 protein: CASSEGTSGYQETQYF. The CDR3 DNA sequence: TGTGCCAGCAGCGAAGGGACTAGCGGGTACCAAGAGACCCAGTACTTC.